These 8 T cell receptor beta chains share one sample of origin, sequenced in a study of T-cell reconstitution after alpha-beta-depleted transplantation in children. Using unique molecular identifiers, the investigators prepared the TCRbeta library. MiXCR, applied by TCRdb to the PCR reads, yields one record per CDR3 protein. The sample lists around 530,000 distinct CDR3 sequences, about 33% occurring once. The source material was PBMCs from the stem cell graft donor, sampled from the stem cell graft. The receptors here all came from a human donor who donated a stem cell graft to a child with aplastic anemia.

This clonotype was picked up a small number of times. The chain uses TRBV20-1 and TRBJ2-4; D remains ambiguous. The CDR3 totals 14 residues. V lost 5 bases, J lost 0 bases, and 11 bases lay in between. Germline assignment: CDR1 DFQATT and CDR2 SNEGSKA (reference sequence). CDR3: CSAAPGLAKNIQYF. CDR3 DNA: TGCAGTGCTGCTCCGGGTTTAGCCAAAAACATTCAGTACTTC.

This chain uses TRBV3-1 with TRBJ2-1, with 11 bases that match TRBD2. In germline, CDR1 is LGHDT, CDR2 YNNKEL (reference sequence). The CDR3 is 17 residues long. Losses at the gene ends were 4 bases for V and 8 bases for J; bases not matched to a gene: 13. The CDR3 bases are TGTGCCAGCAGCCCTCGGACTAGCGGGTCCGGATATGATGAGCAGTTCTTC. It yields the protein CASSPRTSGSGYDEQFF.

This clonotype was counted only a few times. The chain combines TRBV12-3 or TRBV12-4 with TRBJ2-5, with D possibly being TRBD2 (6 bases). The ends were cut back, 6 bases at V and 5 bases at J, with 19 bases in the middle. CDR3 length equals 15 residues. CDR3 nucleotides: TGTGCCAGCAGCCCCGGGGGTGGTCGAGCGGAGACCCAGTACTTC. As protein: CASSPGGGRAETQYF.

This chain links TRBV6-1 with TRBJ2-7; D may be TRBD1 or TRBD2 (5 bases each). V dropped 2 bases and J dropped 0 bases, with 14 bases sitting between them. CDR1 is MNHNS and CDR2 is SASEGT in the germline V gene. The CDR3 is 16 residues long. CDR3 sequence: CASSEFGTASSYEQYV. CDR3 in DNA: TGTGCCAGCAGTGAATTCGGGACGGCGAGCTCCTACGAGCAGTACGTC.

The V and J genes are TRBV7-2 and TRBJ1-6; D is unresolved. The germline V gene has CDR1 SGHTA and CDR2 FQGNSA. This CDR3 has 12 residues. Trimming left V 2 bases short and J 14 bases short, with 10 bases between. This CDR3 reads CASSLQSRALHF. As DNA, the CDR3 is TGTGCCAGCAGCTTACAGTCCCGTGCCCTCCACTTT.

The chain joins TRBV3-1 to TRBJ1-5; D is unclear. CDR1 LGHDT and CDR2 YNNKEL come from the germline V gene (reference sequence). The V gene lost 4 bases and the J gene lost 7 bases, with 8 bases spanning the gap. The CDR3 spans 12 residues. CDR3 region: CASSLFNQPQHF. In DNA, the CDR3 is TGTGCCAGCAGCCTCTTCAACCAGCCCCAGCATTTT.

The chain is built from TRBV6-1 and TRBJ2-1; 8 nucleotides match TRBD2. CDR1 and CDR2 (germline): MNHNS, SASEGT. V was clipped by 6 bases and J by 4 bases; unmatched bases: 5. The CDR3 consists of 14 residues. The CDR3 DNA reads as TGTGCCAGCAGAACGGGAGGGCAGTACAATGAGCAGTTCTTC. It specifies CASRTGGQYNEQFF.

This chain links TRBV12-3 or TRBV12-4 with TRBJ2-5; TRBD2 agrees at 7 bases. CDR3 length: 14 amino acids. With V trimmed by 2 bases and J by 5 bases, 5 bases remained unmatched. CDR3 protein: CASSLRRERETQYF. In DNA, the CDR3 is TGTGCCAGCAGTTTAAGGCGGGAGAGGGAGACCCAGTACTTC.